The 22 T cell receptor beta chains in this list originate from one sample, sequenced in a study of T cells in Graves' hyperthyroidism and ophthalmopathy. RNA transcripts were the template for amplifying TCR beta CDR3 regions. The primer set for the first-round RT-PCR of the TCR CDR3 was HTBI. TCRdb reprocessed the multiplex PCR reads with MiXCR, giving one entry per CDR3 protein. The table shows around 390,000 distinct CDR3 sequences, with more than 14% occurring only once. Sequenced sample: blood. All receptors come from a woman aged 25 to 39 with Graves' ophthalmopathy.

There are many counts of this clonotype. The V and J genes are TRBV6-1 and TRBJ2-7, with D possibly being TRBD2 (6 bases). The CDR3 has 12 amino acids. Trimming took 7 bases from V and 5 from J, leaving 12 bases between them. CDR1 MNHNS and CDR2 SASEGT come from the germline V gene. The CDR3 coding sequence is TGTGCCAGCAAGTTCGGGGGAGACGAGCAGTACTTC. It encodes CASKFGGDEQYF.

This clonotype was recorded at least ten times. The chain has TRBV11-2 and TRBJ2-7; 10 bases are a match to TRBD1. CDR3 length equals 15 residues. Germline CDR1 and CDR2: SGHAT and FQNNGV. The J segment lost 5 bases and the V segment lost 3 bases, leaving 7 bases of the junction unmatched. The CDR3 loop reads CASSFRDRGRDEQYF. The CDR3 DNA reads TGTGCCAGCAGCTTTAGAGACAGGGGGCGAGACGAGCAGTACTTC. Together with reference TRBV11-2 and TRBJ2-7, the CDR3 gives the full variable domain: EAGVAQSPRYKIIEKRQSVAFWCNPISGHATLYWYQQILGQGPKLLIQFQNNGVVDDSQLPKDRFSAERLKGVDSTLKIQPAKLEDSAVYLCASSFRDRGRDEQYFGPGTRLTVT.

Notes on this clonotype: Since a much larger clone is just one base distant, this may be a read error. The chain joins TRBV20-1 to TRBJ2-6, with D perhaps matching TRBD1 or TRBD2 (5 bases each). The CDR3 has 14 amino acids. CDR1 is DFQATT and CDR2 is SNEGSKA in the germline V gene (reference sequence). CDR3 region: CSAPRGSGANALTF. Here the CDR3 DNA reads TGCAGTGCTCCGAGGGGCTCTGGGGCCAACGCCCTGACTTTC.

V usage is TRBV29-1 and J usage is TRBJ2-3; 7 nucleotides agree with TRBD2. The germline gives CDR1 SQVTM, CDR2 ANQGSEA. The CDR3 contains 12 residues. Here the CDR3 reads CALGRGQDTQYF. CDR3 DNA: TGCGCCTTGGGGAGGGGCCAAGATACGCAGTATTTT.

This clonotype was observed many times. The V gene is TRBV4-1, the J gene TRBJ2-7; 10 bases are a match to TRBD1. V lost 2 bases and J lost 4; bases outside the gene matches: 5. This CDR3 spans 15 amino acids. CDR1 and CDR2 from the germline V gene are MGHRA and YSYEKL. CDR3 bases: TGCGCCAGCAGCCAACCGGGACAGGGGTTTTACGAGCAGTACTTC. Amino acids: CASSQPGQGFYEQYF.

The V and J genes are TRBV5-1 and TRBJ1-1, with 8 bases aligning to TRBD1. Germline CDR1 reads SGHRS; CDR2 reads YFSETQ. The CDR3 covers 21 residues. J gave up 4 bases and V 0 bases, and 23 bases lay outside the gene matches. CDR3 DNA sequence: TGCGCCAGCAGCTTGGAGGGGGCAGGGGGCCCCGCCAACCGAATGAGCACTGAAGCTTTCTTT. Translation gives CASSLEGAGGPANRMSTEAFF.

This clonotype was counted ten times or more. This chain connects TRBV2 to TRBJ2-3; possibly TRBD1 for D (5 bases). This CDR3 is built from 15 residues. With 1 base removed from V and 0 bases from J, the gap between germline ends came to 8 bases. Germline-derived CDR1 and CDR2 are SNHLY and FYNNEI. Here the CDR3 reads CASSEEQVSTDTQYF. In nucleotides, the CDR3 is TGTGCCAGCAGTGAAGAACAGGTTAGCACAGATACGCAGTATTTT.

A few counts support this clonotype. J is TRBJ2-2 and V is TRBV11-1; TRBD2 aligns across 8 bases. Per germline, CDR1 SGHAT and CDR2 FQDESV (reference sequence). The CDR3 contains 16 residues. V dropped 5 bases and J dropped 2; count of bases not matched to a gene: 7. CDR3 sequence: CASSLWRGDNTGELFF. CDR3 DNA: TGTGCCAGCAGCCTCTGGCGGGGGGATAACACCGGGGAGCTGTTTTTT.

This rearrangement joins TRBV12-3 or TRBV12-4 to TRBJ2-7; maybe TRBD2 (7 bases). The CDR3 totals 16 residues. The germline V and J ends were trimmed by 2 bases and 4 bases, with 18 bases remaining between them. The CDR3 loop is CASSLPSRAGAYEQYF. The DNA for the CDR3 is TGTGCCAGCAGTTTACCTTCCCGGGCGGGGGCATACGAGCAGTACTTC.

The table lists this clonotype with many counts. The chain employs TRBV29-1 and TRBJ2-5, with a possible D match to TRBD1 (6 bases). The V and J ends lost 5 bases and 5 bases respectively, with 18 bases between them. The CDR3 is 14 residues long. The germline gives CDR1 SQVTM, CDR2 ANQGSEA. The CDR3 loop reads CSVLRTRGTETQYF. DNA of the CDR3: TGCAGCGTTTTGAGGACAAGGGGGACGGAGACCCAGTACTTC.

Many counts were recorded for this clonotype. The V call is TRBV30, the J call TRBJ1-1; weak D call: TRBD1 (6 bases). The CDR3 totals 14 residues. Germline CDR1 and CDR2: GTSNPN and SVGIG (reference sequence). V gave up 1 base and J gave up 3 bases, with 12 bases separating them. For the CDR3, the DNA is TGTGCCTGGAGTGGGGTTGGGGGGCACACTGAAGCTTTCTTT. Translated, it gives CAWSGVGGHTEAFF.

This clonotype was counted many times. The chain uses TRBV10-2 and TRBJ2-7, with D perhaps TRBD2 (5 bases). Per germline, CDR1 WSHSY and CDR2 SAAADI. This CDR3 has 15 residues. V dropped 0 bases and J dropped 5 bases, with 14 bases sitting between them. The CDR3: CASSESDGVYDEQYF. In DNA form, the CDR3 reads TGCGCCAGCAGTGAGTCGGACGGGGTCTACGACGAGCAGTACTTC.

This clonotype was seen ten or more times. The chain joins TRBV11-2 to TRBJ1-4, with 7 bases identical to TRBD1. The junction had 8 bases not matched to a gene; V was cut back by 5 bases and J by 5 bases. Germline V gene lookup returns CDR1 SGHAT and CDR2 FQNNGV. The CDR3 loop spans 15 amino acids. CDR3 loop: CASSRPGQPNEKLFF. The CDR3 region has the DNA TGTGCCAGCAGCCGACCGGGACAGCCGAATGAAAAACTGTTTTTT.

The J gene is TRBJ1-4, the V gene TRBV11-2, with a weak D call TRBD1 (5 bases). CDR1 SGHAT and CDR2 FQNNGV come from the germline V gene. The CDR3 extends over 15 amino acids. The V end lost 4 bases, the J end lost 4 bases, and 13 bases lay between the germline ends. The CDR3 region has the DNA TGTGCCAGCAGCTCCACGGCGGGGGGTAATGAAAAACTGTTTTTT. Residues: CASSSTAGGNEKLFF.

This clonotype was seen ten or more times. The chain combines TRBV27 with TRBJ1-2; D remains unclear. Trimming shortened V by 6 bases and J by 8 bases, and 19 bases separated the two germline ends. The V gene's germline CDR1 is MNHEY and CDR2 SMNVEV (reference sequence). The CDR3 has 14 residues. The chain's CDR3 is CASSAIGWGGGYTF. The CDR3 nucleotides are TGTGCCAGCAGCGCCATTGGGTGGGGAGGAGGCTACACCTTC.

This clonotype was recorded at least ten times. This chain joins TRBV4-2 and TRBJ2-7; no clear D gene. The CDR3 consists of 15 residues. Trimming cost V 8 bases and J 0 bases, with 17 bases left between them. Looked up from germline, CDR1 is LGHNA and CDR2 is YNFKEQ. The CDR3 DNA reads TGTGCCAGCGCCCTCCAGCCCAAGAACTCCTACGAGCAGTACTTC. This encodes CASALQPKNSYEQYF.

This clonotype is medium-sized in the sample. CDR3 sequence: CASSEEGSGGGYEQYF. CDR3 DNA: TGTGCCAGCAGTGAAGAGGGTAGCGGGGGAGGCTACGAGCAGTACTTC. The V gene is TRBV25-1, the J gene TRBJ2-7, with 9 nucleotides matching TRBD2. From germline, CDR1 is MGHDK and CDR2 SYGVNS. The CDR3 consists of 16 residues. J lost 3 bases, V lost 2 bases, and 8 bases had no gene match.

This clonotype was counted many times. The J gene is TRBJ1-1, the V gene TRBV3-1; D unclear. CDR3 length: 14 residues. Germline-derived CDR1 and CDR2 are LGHDT and YNNKEL (reference sequence). Trimming shortened V by 1 base and J by 4 bases, and 10 bases separated the two germline ends. Here the CDR3 DNA reads TGTGCCAGCAGCCAAGGGACGGGGAGCACTGAAGCTTTCTTT. This encodes CASSQGTGSTEAFF.

V is TRBV29-1 and J is TRBJ2-3, with D possibly being TRBD2 (5 bases). The CDR3 contains 13 residues. CDR1 is SQVTM, CDR2 ANQGSEA, per germline. The V gene lost 6 bases and the J gene lost 6 bases, with 16 bases spanning the gap. The CDR3 coding sequence is TGCAGCGTCGAGGTGGTGGTAGCGGATACGCAGTATTTT. This encodes CSVEVVVADTQYF.

Ten or more counts support this clonotype. J is TRBJ1-1 and V is TRBV13; D perhaps matches TRBD1 (5 bases). Per the germline V gene, CDR1 is PRHDT and CDR2 is FYEKMQ (reference sequence). Trimming took 5 bases from V and 6 from J, leaving 13 bases between them. This CDR3 is built from 13 residues. The CDR3 DNA follows: TGTGCCAGCAGCCAAGTGCGGGGGGCTGAAGCTTTCTTT. Its translation: CASSQVRGAEAFF.

This clonotype was observed a few times. The chain employs TRBV19 and TRBJ1-4; D possibly corresponds to TRBD1 (5 bases). Germline V gene data show CDR1 as LNHDA and CDR2 as SQIVND (reference sequence). This CDR3 contains 13 residues. V was pared by 7 bases and J by 8 bases, with 14 bases between. The CDR3 protein is CASNRGTREKLFF. The CDR3 DNA follows: TGTGCCAGTAATCGGGGGACGCGAGAAAAACTGTTTTTT.

The chain combines TRBV29-1 with TRBJ1-2; D remains unclear. Trimming shortened V by 4 bases and J by 3 bases, and 6 bases separated the two germline ends. The germline CDR1 and CDR2 sequences are SQVTM and ANQGSEA. CDR3 length: 11 residues. The CDR3 nucleotides read TGCAGCGTTGTAAGGGACTATGGCTACACCTTC. This translates into CSVVRDYGYTF.